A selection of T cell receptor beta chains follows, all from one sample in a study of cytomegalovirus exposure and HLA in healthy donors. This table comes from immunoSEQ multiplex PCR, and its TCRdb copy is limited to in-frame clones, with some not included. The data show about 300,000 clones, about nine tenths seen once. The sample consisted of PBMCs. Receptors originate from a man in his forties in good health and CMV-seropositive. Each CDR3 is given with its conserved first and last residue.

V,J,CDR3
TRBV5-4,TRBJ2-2,CASSREGGRGELFF
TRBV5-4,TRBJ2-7,CASGIAGGDHEQYF
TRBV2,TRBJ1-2,CASSDLPRGEGGYTF
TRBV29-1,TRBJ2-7,CSVEEGDPYEQYF
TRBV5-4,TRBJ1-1,CASILDRAENTEAFF
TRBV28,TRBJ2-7,CASSLPGTEEQYF
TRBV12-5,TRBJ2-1,CASGPQGAGEQFF
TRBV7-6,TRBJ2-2,CASSLAGPGELFF
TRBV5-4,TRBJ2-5,CASSYPREEGRETQYF
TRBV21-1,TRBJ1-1,CASSKGSRRGKNTEAFF
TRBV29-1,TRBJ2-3,CSVGASGVNTDTQYF
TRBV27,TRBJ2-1,CASSLLGPGLAGHNEQFF
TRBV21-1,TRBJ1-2,CASSPIRTGATLYNYGYTF
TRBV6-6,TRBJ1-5,CASSRTGISNQPQHF
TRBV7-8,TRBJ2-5,CASSLPPQETQYF
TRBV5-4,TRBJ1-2,CASSFGQYGYTF
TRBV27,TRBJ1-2,CASSSTAINYGYTF
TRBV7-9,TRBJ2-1,CSSSFGLAGGRSYNEQFF
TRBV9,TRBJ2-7,CASSEGTGSYEQYF
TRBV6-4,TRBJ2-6,CASSPEEWAGANVLTF
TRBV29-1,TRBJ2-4,CSVEGQGNIQYF
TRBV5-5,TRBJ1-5,CASSWRGDRVSNQPQHF
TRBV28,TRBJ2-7,CPSGLFPLAGVCYEQYF
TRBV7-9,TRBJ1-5,CASSSQGGHQPQHF
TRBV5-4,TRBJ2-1,CASSLDTGSTAYNEQFF
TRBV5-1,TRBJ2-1,CASSRDRSSYNEQFF
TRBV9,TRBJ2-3,CASSDAGGIADTQYF
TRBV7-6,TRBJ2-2,CASSLATSARAGELFF
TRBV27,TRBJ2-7,CASSPPGLIGYEQYF
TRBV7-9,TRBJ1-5,CASSPRDREGQPQHF
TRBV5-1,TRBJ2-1,CASGLDRNYNEQFF
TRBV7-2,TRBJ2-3,CASRGAGDGTDTQYF
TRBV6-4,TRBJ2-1,CASSESWGGQRGEQFF
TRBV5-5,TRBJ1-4,CASSWGDRDSEKLFF
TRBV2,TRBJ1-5,CASSRQGSSNQPQHF
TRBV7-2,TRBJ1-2,CASSRTGNYGYTF
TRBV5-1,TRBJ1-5,CASSLLAGGNQPQHF
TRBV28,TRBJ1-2,CATTGQGARIDYGYTF
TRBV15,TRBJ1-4,CATSTTRRTGRSREKLFF
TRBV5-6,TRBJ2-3,CASSLTLASTDTQYF
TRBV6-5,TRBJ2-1,CASSRGTSGFNEQFF
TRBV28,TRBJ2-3,CASSFGTGVNTQYF
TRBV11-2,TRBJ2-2,CASSLALNTGELFF
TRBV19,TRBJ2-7,CASSLPGENEQYF
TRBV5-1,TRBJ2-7,CASSPGQVYEQYF
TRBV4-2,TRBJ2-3,CASSQIAGTGGFEDTQYF
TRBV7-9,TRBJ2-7,CASSPTGREQYF
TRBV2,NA,CASYRDSPYEQYF
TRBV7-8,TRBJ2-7,CASSPPSGRVTYEQYF